This T cell receptor (beta chain) stems from a study of T cells after yellow fever vaccination. One entry per CDR3 protein, called by TCRdb with MiXCR from the 5' RACE reads. The sample carries about 340,000 distinct CDR3 sequences, roughly 8.7% recorded once. This clonotype showed up just a few times. This sequence originates from a man aged 18 to 29 who received the YFV17D yellow fever vaccine. Here the sequenced sample was PBMCs, taken on the day of the first yellow fever vaccination.

DNA for the CDR3: TGTGCCAGCAGCTTACACACCTACACCGGGGAGCTGTTTTTT. It is translated as CASSLHTYTGELFF. The chain employs TRBV7-2 and TRBJ2-2, with no clear D. The CDR3 contains 14 residues. Germline CDR1 and CDR2: SGHTA and FQGNSA. V was trimmed by 2 bases and J by 3 bases, leaving 7 bases between them.